Presented here are 16 T cell receptor beta chains from one specimen sequenced in a study of blood T cell repertoires in COVID-19. Clones were read by immunoSEQ multiplex PCR, and TCRdb kept only the in-frame ones, dropping some. The repertoire holds nearly 350,000 clones, 88% seen once, with approximately 7.4% in the top ten. The material sequenced was peripheral blood. All receptors come from a woman aged 65 to 85 with COVID-19, enrolled during active disease.

This chain joins TRBV18 and TRBJ1-4; weak D call: TRBD1 (6 bases). The CDR3 has 14 amino acids. Trimming shortened V by 2 bases and J by 8 bases, and 12 bases separated the two germline ends. Germline V lookup: CDR1 KGHSH, CDR2 LQKENI. The CDR3 DNA is TGTGCCAGCTCACCAGGGGGCGTAAAAGAAAAACTGTTTTTT. As protein: CASSPGGVKEKLFF. The full variable domain, completed using reference TRBV18 and TRBJ1-4, is NAGVMQNPRHLVRRRGQEARLRCSPMKGHSHVYWYRQLPEEGLKFMVYLQKENIIDESGMPKERFSAEFPKEGPSILRIQQVVRGDSAAYFCASSPGGVKEKLFFGSGTQLSVL.

This chain joins TRBV7-2 and TRBJ2-1; 9 bases align to TRBD2. CDR1 is SGHTA, CDR2 FQGNSA, per germline. After removal of 1 base from V and 3 bases from J, the junction contained 1 base not matched to a gene. This CDR3 has 15 amino acids. The CDR3 is CASSLGGGVYNEQFF. Here the CDR3 DNA reads TGTGCCAGCAGCTTAGGCGGGGGGGTCTACAATGAGCAGTTCTTC.

This clone came up once. The sample holds other DNA sequences that translate to the same CDR3. The rearrangement joins TRBV9 to TRBJ2-7; 10 bases match TRBD1. Unmatched junction bases numbered 1, after V lost 2 bases and J lost 2 bases. The CDR3 is 14 amino acids. Germline V gene data show CDR1 as SGDLS and CDR2 as YYNGEE. The CDR3 spells CASSVGTGAYEQYF. The CDR3 nucleotides read TGTGCCAGCAGCGTGGGGACAGGGGCCTACGAGCAGTACTTC. The full variable domain, completed using reference TRBV9 and TRBJ2-7, is DSGVTQTPKHLITATGQRVTLRCSPRSGDLSVYWYQQSLDQGLQFLIQYYNGEERAKGNILERFSAQQFPDLHSELNLSSLELGDSALYFCASSVGTGAYEQYFGPGTRLTVT.

The CDR3: CASSQDVARLGELFF. DNA of the CDR3: TGTGCCAGCAGCCAAGACGTGGCCAGACTCGGGGAGCTGTTTTTT. This chain links TRBV3-1 (or the pseudogene TRBV3-2) with TRBJ2-2; D is ambiguous. From germline, CDR1 is LGHDT and CDR2 YNNKEL (reference sequence). The CDR3 sequence is 15 residues long. Trimming shortened V by 0 bases and J by 7 bases, and 12 bases separated the two germline ends.

V usage is TRBV29-1 and J usage is TRBJ1-1; 8 nucleotides line up with TRBD1. Germline loops: CDR1 SQVTM, CDR2 ANQGSEA. V lost 6 bases to trimming and J lost 1 base; unmatched junction nucleotides: 4. This CDR3 has 13 amino acids. The CDR3 region has the DNA TGCAGCGTCGCAGGGGGCGCGAACACTGAAGCTTTCTTT. This codes for CSVAGGANTEAFF.

The chain recombines TRBV7-9 with TRBJ2-7; tentatively, D is TRBD1 (6 bases). Trimming removed 0 bases at V and 3 bases at J, with 9 bases between. The CDR3 sequence is 14 residues long. CDR1 is SEHNR and CDR2 is FQNEAQ in the germline V gene (reference sequence). CDR3 loop: CASSLAQGYYEQYF. CDR3 DNA sequence: TGTGCCAGCAGCTTAGCGCAGGGGTACTACGAGCAGTACTTC.

The chain combines TRBV5-1 with TRBJ2-1; 9 nucleotides line up with TRBD1. In germline, CDR1 is SGHRS, CDR2 YFSETQ. The CDR3 runs to 14 residues. V lost 6 bases, J lost 8 bases, and 9 bases stayed unmatched. The CDR3 sequence: CASTAGQGGDEQFF. The CDR3 nucleotides are TGCGCCAGCACCGCGGGACAGGGTGGCGATGAGCAGTTCTTC.

The V and J genes are TRBV27 and TRBJ2-6; possible D gene TRBD1, 6 bases. Germline V gene lookup returns CDR1 MNHEY and CDR2 SMNVEV (reference sequence). The length of the CDR3 is 17 residues. V lost 0 bases and J 0 bases, leaving 9 bases between the germline ends. As DNA, the CDR3 is TGTGCCAGCAGTTTATCAACAGGGATCTCTGGGGCCAACGTCCTGACTTTC. Amino acid sequence: CASSLSTGISGANVLTF.

V is TRBV27 and J is TRBJ1-4, with 9 bases matching TRBD1. Germline CDR1 MNHEY, CDR2 SMNVEV (reference sequence). The CDR3 runs to 17 residues. V lost 1 base, J lost 8 bases, and 11 bases stayed unmatched. The CDR3, as DNA: TGTGCCAGCAGTTTATTCTCCCCGGGACAGGGATGGGAAAAACTGTTTTTT. Protein sequence: CASSLFSPGQGWEKLFF. Full variable domain (rest looked up from reference TRBV27 and TRBJ1-4): EAQVTQNPRYLITVTGKKLTVTCSQNMNHEYMSWYRQDPGLGLRQIYYSMNVEVTDKGDVPEGYKVSRKEKRNFPLILESPSPNQTSLYFCASSLFSPGQGWEKLFFGSGTQLSVL.

The chain combines TRBV4-2 with TRBJ2-5; 8 bases align to TRBD1. The J segment lost 2 bases and the V segment lost 3 bases, leaving 8 bases of the junction unmatched. Germline CDR1 LGHNA, CDR2 YNFKEQ. The CDR3 loop spans 16 amino acids. CDR3 protein: CASSQALQGGQETQYF. The CDR3 bases are TGTGCCAGCAGCCAGGCCCTACAGGGGGGACAAGAGACCCAGTACTTC.

The chain recombines TRBV6-5 with TRBJ1-2, with TRBD1 matching over 7 bases. This CDR3 is 14 amino acids long. The germline gives CDR1 MNHEY, CDR2 SVGAGI. V lost 6 bases to trimming and J lost 8 bases; unmatched junction nucleotides: 12. The CDR3 reads CASRNPTGSPGYTF. In DNA, the CDR3 is TGTGCCAGCAGAAACCCGACAGGGTCGCCCGGCTACACCTTC.

This clone has just one count. V and J are TRBV4-1 and TRBJ1-3; possibly TRBD1 for D (5 bases). The CDR3 sequence is 14 residues long. V was trimmed by 4 bases and J by 0 bases, leaving 7 bases between them. Germline V lookup: CDR1 MGHRA, CDR2 YSYEKL. The DNA for the CDR3 is TGCGCCAGCAGCCGCGGGACCTCTGGAAACACCATATATTTT. Amino acids: CASSRGTSGNTIYF.

Written as DNA, the CDR3 is TGTGCCGCCAGACAGGGGGGCTCTGGAAACACCATATATTTT. Encoded protein: CAARQGGSGNTIYF. V is TRBV10-3 and J is TRBJ1-3; 9 positions agree with TRBD1. The V segment lost 11 bases and the J segment 0 bases; nucleotides outside the gene matches: 5. The CDR3 contains 14 residues. Germline V gene sequence: CDR1 ENHRY, CDR2 SYGVKD.

This rearrangement joins TRBV11-2 to TRBJ2-1; 14 positions agree with TRBD2. V lost 4 bases, J lost 10 bases, and 6 bases stayed unmatched. The V gene's germline CDR1 is SGHAT and CDR2 FQNNGV. This CDR3 has 15 amino acids. The CDR3 is CASSSTSGGATEQFF. CDR3 sequence (DNA): TGTGCCAGCAGCTCGACTAGCGGGGGGGCGACCGAGCAGTTCTTC.

This clone was observed a single time. The chain carries TRBV19 and TRBJ2-3; 10 bases agree with TRBD1. CDR3 length: 14 amino acids. With V trimmed by 7 bases and J by 4 bases, 5 bases remained unmatched. The germline CDR1 and CDR2 sequences are LNHDA and SQIVND (reference sequence). CDR3 residues: CASNSGQGSDTQYF. The CDR3 DNA sequence: TGTGCCAGTAACTCGGGACAGGGGTCAGATACGCAGTATTTT.

The CDR3 nucleotides are TGTGCCAGCAGTCTTCAGGGATCCCAAGAAGCTTTCTTT. Translation: CASSLQGSQEAFF. V is TRBV3-1 (or the pseudogene TRBV3-2) and J is TRBJ1-1, with D possibly matching TRBD1 (5 bases). This CDR3 comprises 13 residues. V gave up 6 bases and J gave up 8 bases, with 16 bases separating them. The V gene's germline CDR1 is LGHDT and CDR2 YNNKEL (reference sequence).